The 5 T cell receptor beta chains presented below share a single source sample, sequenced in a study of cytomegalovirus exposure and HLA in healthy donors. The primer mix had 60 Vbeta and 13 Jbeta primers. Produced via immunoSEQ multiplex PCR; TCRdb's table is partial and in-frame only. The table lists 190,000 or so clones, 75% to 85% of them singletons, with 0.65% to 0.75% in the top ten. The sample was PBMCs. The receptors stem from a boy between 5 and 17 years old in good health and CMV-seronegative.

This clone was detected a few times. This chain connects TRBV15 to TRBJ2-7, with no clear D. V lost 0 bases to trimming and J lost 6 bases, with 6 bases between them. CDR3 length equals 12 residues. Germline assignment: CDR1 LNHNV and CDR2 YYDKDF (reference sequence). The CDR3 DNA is TGTGCCACCAGCAGAGATGGGCGCGAGCAGTACTTC. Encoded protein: CATSRDGREQYF.

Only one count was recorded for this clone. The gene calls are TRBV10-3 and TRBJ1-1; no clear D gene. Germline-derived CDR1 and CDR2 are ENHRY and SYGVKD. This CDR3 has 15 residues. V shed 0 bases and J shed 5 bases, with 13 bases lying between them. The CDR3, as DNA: TGTGCCATCAGTGAGTCGGACTGGTCGGGGACTGAAGCTTTCTTT. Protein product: CAISESDWSGTEAFF.

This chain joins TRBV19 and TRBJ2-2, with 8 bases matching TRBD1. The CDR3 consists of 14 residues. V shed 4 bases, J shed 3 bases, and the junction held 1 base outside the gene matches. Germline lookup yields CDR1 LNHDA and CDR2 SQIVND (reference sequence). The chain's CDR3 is CASSRGQDTGELFF. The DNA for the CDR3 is TGTGCCAGTAGTAGGGGACAGGACACCGGGGAGCTGTTTTTT. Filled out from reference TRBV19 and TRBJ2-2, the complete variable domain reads DGGITQSPKYLFRKEGQNVTLSCEQNLNHDAMYWYRQDPGQGLRLIYYSQIVNDFQKGDIAEGYSVSREKKESFPLTVTSAQKNPTAFYLCASSRGQDTGELFFGEGSRLTVL.

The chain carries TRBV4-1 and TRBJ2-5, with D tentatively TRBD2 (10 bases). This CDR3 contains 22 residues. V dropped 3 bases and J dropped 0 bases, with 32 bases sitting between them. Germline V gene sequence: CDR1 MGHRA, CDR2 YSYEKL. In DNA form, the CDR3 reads TGCGCCAGCAGCCAGAACCATCACAGGGGGCGCGGACTAGCGGCAAACCAAGAGACCCAGTACTTC. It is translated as CASSQNHHRGRGLAANQETQYF.

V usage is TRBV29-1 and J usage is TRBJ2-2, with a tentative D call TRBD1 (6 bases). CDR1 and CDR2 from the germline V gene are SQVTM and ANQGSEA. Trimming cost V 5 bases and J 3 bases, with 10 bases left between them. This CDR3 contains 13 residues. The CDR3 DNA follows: TGCAGCGTTCGGTCAGGGGACACCGGGGAGCTGTTTTTT. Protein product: CSVRSGDTGELFF.